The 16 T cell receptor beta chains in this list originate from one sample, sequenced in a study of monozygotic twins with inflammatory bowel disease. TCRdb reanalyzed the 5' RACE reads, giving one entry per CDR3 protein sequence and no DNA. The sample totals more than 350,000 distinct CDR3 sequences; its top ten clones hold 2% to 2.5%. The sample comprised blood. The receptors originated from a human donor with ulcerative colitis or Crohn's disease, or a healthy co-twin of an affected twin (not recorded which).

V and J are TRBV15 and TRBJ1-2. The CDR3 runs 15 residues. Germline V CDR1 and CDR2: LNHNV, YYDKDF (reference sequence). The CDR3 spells CATSSHLDWARGYTF.

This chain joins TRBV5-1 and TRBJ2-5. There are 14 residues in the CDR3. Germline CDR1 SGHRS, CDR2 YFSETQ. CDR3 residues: CASSLTGYQETQYF.

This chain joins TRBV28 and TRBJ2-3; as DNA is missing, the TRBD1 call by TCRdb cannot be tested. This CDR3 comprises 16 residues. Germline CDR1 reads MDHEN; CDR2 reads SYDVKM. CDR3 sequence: CASSLTGKSGTDTQYF.

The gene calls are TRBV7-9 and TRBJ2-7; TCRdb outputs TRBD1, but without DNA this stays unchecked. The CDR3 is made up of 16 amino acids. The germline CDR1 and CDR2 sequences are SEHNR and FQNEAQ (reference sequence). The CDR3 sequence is CASSLIPGQHSYEQYF.

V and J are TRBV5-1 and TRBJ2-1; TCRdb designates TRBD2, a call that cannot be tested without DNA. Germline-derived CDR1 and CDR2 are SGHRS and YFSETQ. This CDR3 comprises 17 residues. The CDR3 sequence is CASSLEVGVNSYNEQFF.

The CDR3 loop is CASSPGTSGSGETQYF. The chain recombines TRBV5-4 with TRBJ2-5; checking the TCRdb D call of TRBD2 is not possible without DNA. The CDR3 runs 16 residues. Germline CDR1 reads SGHNT; CDR2 reads YYREEE (reference sequence).

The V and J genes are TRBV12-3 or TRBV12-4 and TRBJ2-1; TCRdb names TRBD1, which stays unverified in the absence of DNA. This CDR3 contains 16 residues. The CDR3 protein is CASSPERGASGQVQFF.

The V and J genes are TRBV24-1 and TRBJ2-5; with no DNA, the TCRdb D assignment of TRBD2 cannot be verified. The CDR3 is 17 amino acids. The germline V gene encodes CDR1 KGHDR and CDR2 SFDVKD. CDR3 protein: CATSDTKTSGGKETQYF.

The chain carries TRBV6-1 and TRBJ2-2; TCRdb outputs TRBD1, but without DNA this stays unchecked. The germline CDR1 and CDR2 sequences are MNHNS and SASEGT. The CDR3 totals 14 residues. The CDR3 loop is CASRGQTNTGELFF.

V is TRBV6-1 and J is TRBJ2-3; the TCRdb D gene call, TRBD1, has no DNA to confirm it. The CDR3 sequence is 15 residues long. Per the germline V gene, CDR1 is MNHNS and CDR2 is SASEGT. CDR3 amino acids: CASRRTASSTDTQYF.

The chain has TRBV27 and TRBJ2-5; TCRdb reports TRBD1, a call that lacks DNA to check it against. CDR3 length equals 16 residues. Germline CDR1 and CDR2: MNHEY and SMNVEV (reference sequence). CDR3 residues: CASSLIKGSPSETQYF.

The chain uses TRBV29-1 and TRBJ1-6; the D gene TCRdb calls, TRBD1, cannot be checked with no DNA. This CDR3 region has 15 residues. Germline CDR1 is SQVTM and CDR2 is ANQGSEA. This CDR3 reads CSVRYTPLEGSPLHF.

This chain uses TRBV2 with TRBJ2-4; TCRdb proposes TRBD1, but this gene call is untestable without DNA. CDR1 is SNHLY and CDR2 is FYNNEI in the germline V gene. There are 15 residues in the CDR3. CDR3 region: CASSPRQGTKNIQYF. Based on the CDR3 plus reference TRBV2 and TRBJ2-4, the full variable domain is EPEVTQTPSHQVTQMGQEVILRCVPISNHLYFYWYRQILGQKVEFLVSFYNNEISEKSEIFDDQFSVERPDGSNFTLKIRSTKLEDSAMYFCASSPRQGTKNIQYFGAGTRLSVL.

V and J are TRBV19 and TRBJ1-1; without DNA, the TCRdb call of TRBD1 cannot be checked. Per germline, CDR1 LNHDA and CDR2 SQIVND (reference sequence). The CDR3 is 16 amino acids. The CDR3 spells CASSSGTVNGYTEAFF.

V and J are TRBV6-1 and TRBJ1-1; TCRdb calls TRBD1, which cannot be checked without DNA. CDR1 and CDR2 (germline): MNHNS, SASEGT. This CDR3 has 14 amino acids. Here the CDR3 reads CASSGIAGYTEAFF.

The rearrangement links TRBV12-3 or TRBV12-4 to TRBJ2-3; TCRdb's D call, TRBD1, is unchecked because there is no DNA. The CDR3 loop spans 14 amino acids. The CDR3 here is CASSFRDSTDTQYF.